One and the same sample provided the 2 T cell receptor beta chains below, sequenced in a study of blood T cell repertoires in COVID-19. The table came from immunoSEQ multiplex PCR; TCRdb's copy has only in-frame clones and leaves some out. The data contain 320,000 or so clones, more than 85% of them seen just once; the ten biggest clones take up roughly 1%. Sequencing was done on a sample of PBMCs or T cells enriched from blood (not recorded which). These receptors originate from a woman in her 30s who had recovered from COVID-19.

This sequence joins TRBV2 and TRBJ1-2; 7 nucleotides match TRBD1. The CDR3 is 14 amino acids. V was pared by 7 bases and J by 7 bases, with 12 bases of the junction left unmatched. Germline V CDR1 and CDR2: SNHLY, FYNNEI. The DNA of the CDR3 is TGTGCCAGCATAGGGGGCAGGGCAATTGTTGGCTACACCTTC. Translation: CASIGGRAIVGYTF.

V gene TRBV11-2 combines with J gene TRBJ2-7, with TRBD2 matching 9 bases. V trimming: 6 bases; J trimming: 3 bases; junction bases outside the gene matches: 9. CDR1 is SGHAT, CDR2 FQNNGV, per germline. The CDR3 consists of 15 residues. DNA of the CDR3: TGTGCCAGCAGGCCCTCCGGACTAGCGATCTACGAGCAGTACTTC. This gives the protein CASRPSGLAIYEQYF.